The clone carrying this T cell receptor (beta chain) has a handful of counts. Its antigen is undetermined. The CDR3 is 18 residues long. Germline CDR1 SGHTA, CDR2 FQGNSA. The junction had 18 bases not matched to a gene; V was cut back by 5 bases and J by 8 bases. These data belong to a study of post-analysis software for immune sequencing data. About the research overall: Both relapsing-remitting and secondary progressive multiple sclerosis featured among the disease courses, as did progressive-relapsing multiple sclerosis.

Study outcomes and limitations: F-measure co-clustering was strong for batch-matched samples. Relative to controls, patients had 4 or 5 TRBV segments at higher frequency, with TRBV5-6, TRBV5-1 and TRBV20-1 among these.

Built from TCR beta cDNA, the libraries had unique molecular identifiers in them. About 500,000 cDNA molecules were obtained from approximately 0.91 to 9.4 million T cells. One entry per CDR3 protein results from TCRdb running MiXCR on the PCR reads. The table lists about 820,000 distinct CDR3 sequences, 53% of them singletons, with about 4.5% in the top ten. The V and J genes are TRBV7-2 and TRBJ2-1, with 10 bases identical to TRBD2. The receptor's source is a girl aged 10 to 17 with multiple sclerosis. Input material: blood. CDR3 sequence reads: CASSRTVRASGSFDEQFF. In DNA form, the CDR3 reads TGTGCCAGCAGCCGGACAGTTCGGGCTAGCGGGAGTTTCGATGAGCAGTTCTTC.